This T cell receptor (beta chain) was recorded in a study of cytomegalovirus exposure and HLA in healthy donors. Trimming removed 4 bases from V and 4 bases from J, with 11 bases in between. Looked up from germline, CDR1 is SNHLY and CDR2 is FYNNEI. This CDR3 region has 13 residues. A note on this clone: Its antigen is not identified.

Findings and caveats of the study: In a later analysis, parvovirus B19, influenza, CMV and Epstein-Barr virus appeared linked to several top co-occurrence clusters. Later work showed greater clonal expansion in HLA-associated TCR beta chains than in equally common others. Diagnosis of cytomegalovirus status made by the classifier reportedly showed high specificity and sensitivity.

A multiplex PCR was run with 60 Vbeta primers and 13 Jbeta primers. Assay: immunoSEQ multiplex PCR; the TCRdb copy retains only in-frame clones and omits some. The table has approximately 150,000 clones, approximately 82% seen once. The chain uses TRBV2 and TRBJ2-7; D perhaps matches TRBD1 (6 bases). Sequencing was done on a sample of PBMCs. The receptor comes from a woman between 40 and 50 years old in good health and CMV-seronegative. The CDR3 reads CASSVLQGYEQYF. Written as DNA, the CDR3 is TGTGCCAGCAGTGTACTTCAGGGGTACGAGCAGTACTTC.